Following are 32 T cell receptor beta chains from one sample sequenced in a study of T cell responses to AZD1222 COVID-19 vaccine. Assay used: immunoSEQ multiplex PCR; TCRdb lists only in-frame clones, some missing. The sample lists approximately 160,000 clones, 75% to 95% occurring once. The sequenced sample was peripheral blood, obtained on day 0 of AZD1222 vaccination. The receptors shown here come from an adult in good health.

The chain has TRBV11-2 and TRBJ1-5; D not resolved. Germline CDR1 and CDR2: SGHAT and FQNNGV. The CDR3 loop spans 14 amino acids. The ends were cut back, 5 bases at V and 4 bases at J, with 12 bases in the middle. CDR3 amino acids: CASSPSGGNQPQHF. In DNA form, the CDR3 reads TGTGCCAGCAGCCCCTCCGGAGGGAATCAGCCCCAGCATTTT.

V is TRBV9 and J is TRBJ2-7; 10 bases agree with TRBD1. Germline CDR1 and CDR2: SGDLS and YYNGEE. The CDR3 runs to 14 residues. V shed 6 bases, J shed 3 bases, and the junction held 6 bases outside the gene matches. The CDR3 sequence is CASNRQGADYEQYF. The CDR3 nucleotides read TGTGCCAGCAACCGACAGGGGGCGGACTACGAGCAGTACTTC.

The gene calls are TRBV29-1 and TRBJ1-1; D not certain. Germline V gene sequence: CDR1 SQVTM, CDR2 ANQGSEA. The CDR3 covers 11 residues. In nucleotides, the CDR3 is TGCAGTCTGATGGGAACGGGTGAAGCTTTCTTT. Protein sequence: CSLMGTGEAFF.

DNA for the CDR3: TGTGCCATTAAAGGGACTAGCGGCGCCTACGAGCAGTACTTC. This gives the protein CAIKGTSGAYEQYF. The chain uses TRBV30 and TRBJ2-7; 11 bases fit TRBD2. The CDR3 contains 14 residues. The J segment lost 2 bases and the V segment lost 8 bases, leaving 8 bases of the junction unmatched. CDR1 is GTSNPN and CDR2 is SVGIG in the germline V gene (reference sequence).

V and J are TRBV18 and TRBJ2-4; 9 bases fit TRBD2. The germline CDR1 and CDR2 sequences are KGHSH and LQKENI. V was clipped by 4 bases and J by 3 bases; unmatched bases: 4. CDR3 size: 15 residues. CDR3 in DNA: TGTGCCAGCTCACGACTAGCGGAAAGCAAAAACATTCAGTACTTC. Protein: CASSRLAESKNIQYF.

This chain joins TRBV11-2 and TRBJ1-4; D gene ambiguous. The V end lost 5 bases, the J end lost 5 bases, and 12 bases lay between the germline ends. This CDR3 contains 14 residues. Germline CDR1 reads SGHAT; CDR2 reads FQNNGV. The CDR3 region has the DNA TGTGCCAGCAGCCCCACCCGGGCCAATGAAAAACTGTTTTTT. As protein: CASSPTRANEKLFF. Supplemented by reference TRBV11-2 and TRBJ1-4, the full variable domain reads EAGVAQSPRYKIIEKRQSVAFWCNPISGHATLYWYQQILGQGPKLLIQFQNNGVVDDSQLPKDRFSAERLKGVDSTLKIQPAKLEDSAVYLCASSPTRANEKLFFGSGTQLSVL.

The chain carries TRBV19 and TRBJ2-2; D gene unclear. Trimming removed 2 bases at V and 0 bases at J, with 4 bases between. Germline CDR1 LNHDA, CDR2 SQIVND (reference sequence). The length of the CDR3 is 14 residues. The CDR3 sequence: CASSIQTNTGELFF. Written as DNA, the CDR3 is TGTGCCAGTAGTATACAGACGAACACCGGGGAGCTGTTTTTT.

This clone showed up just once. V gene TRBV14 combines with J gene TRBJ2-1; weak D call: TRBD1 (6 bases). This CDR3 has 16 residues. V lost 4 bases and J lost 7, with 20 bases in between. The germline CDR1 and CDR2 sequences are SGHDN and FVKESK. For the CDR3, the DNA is TGTGCCAGCAGCCCTAACAGGGTACTTGTGTATAATGAGCAGTTCTTC. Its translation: CASSPNRVLVYNEQFF.

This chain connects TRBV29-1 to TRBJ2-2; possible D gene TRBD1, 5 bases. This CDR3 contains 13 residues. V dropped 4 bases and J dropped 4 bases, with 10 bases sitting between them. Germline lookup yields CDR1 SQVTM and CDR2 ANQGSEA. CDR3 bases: TGCAGCGTTGGAAGACAGACCACCGGGGAGCTGTTTTTT. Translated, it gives CSVGRQTTGELFF.

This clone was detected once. CDR3 protein: CASRRTGRNEQYF. For the CDR3, the DNA is TGTGCCAGCAGAAGGACAGGTAGGAACGAGCAGTACTTC. The rearrangement uses TRBV6-5 and TRBJ2-7, with 7 bases matching TRBD1. The CDR3 runs 13 residues. Germline CDR1 reads MNHEY; CDR2 reads SVGAGI. With V trimmed by 6 bases and J by 5 bases, 7 bases remained unmatched.

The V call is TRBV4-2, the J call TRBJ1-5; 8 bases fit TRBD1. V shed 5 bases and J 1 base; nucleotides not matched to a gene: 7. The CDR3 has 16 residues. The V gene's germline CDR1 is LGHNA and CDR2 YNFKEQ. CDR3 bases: TGTGCCAGCAGCAAACAGGGGGAGGGCAGCAATCAGCCCCAGCATTTT. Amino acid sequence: CASSKQGEGSNQPQHF.

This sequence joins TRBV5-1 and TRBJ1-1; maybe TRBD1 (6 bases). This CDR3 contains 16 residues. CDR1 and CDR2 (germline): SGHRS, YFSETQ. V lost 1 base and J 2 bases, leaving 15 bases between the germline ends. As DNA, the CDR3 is TGCGCCAGCAGCTTGAGCAACAGGGTTGGTAACACTGAAGCTTTCTTT. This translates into CASSLSNRVGNTEAFF.

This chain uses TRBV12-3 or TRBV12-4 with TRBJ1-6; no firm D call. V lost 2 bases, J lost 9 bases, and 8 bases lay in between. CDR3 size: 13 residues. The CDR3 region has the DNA TGTGCCAGCAGTTTAAACGTTGGTTCACCCCTCCACTTT. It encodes CASSLNVGSPLHF.

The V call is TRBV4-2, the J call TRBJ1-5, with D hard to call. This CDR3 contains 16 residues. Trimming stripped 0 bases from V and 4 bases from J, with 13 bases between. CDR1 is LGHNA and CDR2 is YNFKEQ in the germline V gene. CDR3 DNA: TGTGCCAGCAGCCAAGATAGGACGGTGGGGAATCAGCCCCAGCATTTT. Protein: CASSQDRTVGNQPQHF.

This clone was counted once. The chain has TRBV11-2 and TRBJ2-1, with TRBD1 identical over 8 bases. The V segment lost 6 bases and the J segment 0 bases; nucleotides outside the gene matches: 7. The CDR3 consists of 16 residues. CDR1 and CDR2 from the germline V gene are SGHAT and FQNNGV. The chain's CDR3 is CASSSQGAPSYNEQFF. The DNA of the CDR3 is TGTGCCAGCAGTTCTCAGGGGGCCCCCTCCTACAATGAGCAGTTCTTC.

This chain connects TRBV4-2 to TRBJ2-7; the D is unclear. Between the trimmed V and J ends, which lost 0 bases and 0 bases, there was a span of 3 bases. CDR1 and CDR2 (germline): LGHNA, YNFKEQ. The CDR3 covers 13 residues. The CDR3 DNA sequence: TGTGCCAGCAGCCAAGACTACTCCTACGAGCAGTACTTC. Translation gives CASSQDYSYEQYF.

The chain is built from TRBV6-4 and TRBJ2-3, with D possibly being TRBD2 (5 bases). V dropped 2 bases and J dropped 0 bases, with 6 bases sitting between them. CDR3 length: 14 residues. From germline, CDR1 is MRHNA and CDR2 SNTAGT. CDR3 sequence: CASSDGGSTDTQYF. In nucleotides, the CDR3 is TGTGCCAGCAGTGACGGCGGGAGCACAGATACGCAGTATTTT.

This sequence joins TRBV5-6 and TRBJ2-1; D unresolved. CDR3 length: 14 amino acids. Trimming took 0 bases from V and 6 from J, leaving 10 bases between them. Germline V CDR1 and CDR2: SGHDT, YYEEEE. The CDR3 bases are TGTGCCAGCAGCTTGGGACCGGAAACCAATGAGCAGTTCTTC. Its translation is CASSLGPETNEQFF. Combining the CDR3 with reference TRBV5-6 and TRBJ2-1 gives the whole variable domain DAGVTQSPTHLIKTRGQQVTLRCSPKSGHDTVSWYQQALGQGPQFIFQYYEEEERQRGNFPDRFSGHQFPNYSSELNVNALLLGDSALYLCASSLGPETNEQFFGPGTRLTVL.

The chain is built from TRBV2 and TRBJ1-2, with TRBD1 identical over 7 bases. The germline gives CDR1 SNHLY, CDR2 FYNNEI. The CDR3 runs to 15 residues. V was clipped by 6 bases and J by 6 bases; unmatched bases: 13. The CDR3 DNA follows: TGTGCCAGCAGGGGGTCAGGGGGGGCCATTAATGGCTACACCTTC. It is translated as CASRGSGGAINGYTF.

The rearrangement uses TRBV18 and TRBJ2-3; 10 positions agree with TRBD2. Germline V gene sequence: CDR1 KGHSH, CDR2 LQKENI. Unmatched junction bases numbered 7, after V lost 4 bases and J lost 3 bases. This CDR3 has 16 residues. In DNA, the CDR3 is TGTGCCAGCTCACTTCGTACTAGCGGGGTTACAGATACGCAGTATTTT. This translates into CASSLRTSGVTDTQYF.

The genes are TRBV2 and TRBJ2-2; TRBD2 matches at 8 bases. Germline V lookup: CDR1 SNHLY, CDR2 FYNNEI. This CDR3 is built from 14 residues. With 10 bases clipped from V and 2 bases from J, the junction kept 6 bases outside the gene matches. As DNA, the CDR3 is TGTGCCACTAGAGCGGGGGCTAACACCGGGGAGCTGTTTTTT. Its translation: CATRAGANTGELFF.

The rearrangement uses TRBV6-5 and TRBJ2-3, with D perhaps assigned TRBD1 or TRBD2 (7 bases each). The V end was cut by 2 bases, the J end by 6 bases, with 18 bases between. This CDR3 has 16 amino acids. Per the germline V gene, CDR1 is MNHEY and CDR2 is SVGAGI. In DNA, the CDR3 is TGTGCCAGCAGTTACGTGTCGGCAGGGGGGGAGGATACGCAGTATTTT. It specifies CASSYVSAGGEDTQYF.

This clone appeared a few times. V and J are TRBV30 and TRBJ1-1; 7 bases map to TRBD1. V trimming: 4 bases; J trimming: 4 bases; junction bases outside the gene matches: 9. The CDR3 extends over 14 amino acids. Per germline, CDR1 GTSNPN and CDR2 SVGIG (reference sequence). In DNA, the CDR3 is TGTGCCTGGACAAGACAGGGCGGAAGCACTGAAGCTTTCTTT. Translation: CAWTRQGGSTEAFF.

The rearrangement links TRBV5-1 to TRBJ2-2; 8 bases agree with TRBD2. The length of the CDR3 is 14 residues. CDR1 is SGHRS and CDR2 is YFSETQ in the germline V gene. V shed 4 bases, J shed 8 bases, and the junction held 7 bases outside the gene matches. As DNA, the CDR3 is TGCGCCAGCAGCGCCGGGACTAGTAGTGGGGAGCTGTTTTTT. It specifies CASSAGTSSGELFF. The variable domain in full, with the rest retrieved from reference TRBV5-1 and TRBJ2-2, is KAGVTQTPRYLIKTRGQQVTLSCSPISGHRSVSWYQQTPGQGLQFLFEYFSETQRNKGNFPGRFSGRQFSNSRSEMNVSTLELGDSALYLCASSAGTSSGELFFGEGSRLTVL.

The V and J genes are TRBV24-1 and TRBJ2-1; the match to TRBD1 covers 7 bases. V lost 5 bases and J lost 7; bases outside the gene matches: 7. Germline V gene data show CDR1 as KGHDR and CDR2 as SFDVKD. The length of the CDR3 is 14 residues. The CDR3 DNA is TGTGCCACCAGTGCCCAACAGGGGACGAATGAGCAGTTCTTC. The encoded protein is CATSAQQGTNEQFF.

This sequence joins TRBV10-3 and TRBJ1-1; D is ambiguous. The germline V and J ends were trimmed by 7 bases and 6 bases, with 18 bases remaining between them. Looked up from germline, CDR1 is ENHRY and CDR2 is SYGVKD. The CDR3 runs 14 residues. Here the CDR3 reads CAITLGPGEAEAFF. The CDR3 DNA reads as TGTGCCATCACGTTAGGACCGGGAGAGGCTGAAGCTTTCTTT.

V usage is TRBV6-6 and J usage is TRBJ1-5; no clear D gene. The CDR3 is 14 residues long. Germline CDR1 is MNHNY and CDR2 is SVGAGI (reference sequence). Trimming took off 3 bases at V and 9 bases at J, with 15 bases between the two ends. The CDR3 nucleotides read TGTGCCAGCAGTTATAGTCACACCACGGCGCCCCAGCATTTT. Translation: CASSYSHTTAPQHF.

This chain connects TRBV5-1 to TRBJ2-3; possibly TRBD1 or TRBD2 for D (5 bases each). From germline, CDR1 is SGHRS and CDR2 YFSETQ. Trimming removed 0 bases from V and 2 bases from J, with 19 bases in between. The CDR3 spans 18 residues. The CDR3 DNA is TGCGCCAGCAGCTTGGAGGGACCCGTCATTCCCCTCACAGATACGCAGTATTTT. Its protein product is CASSLEGPVIPLTDTQYF.

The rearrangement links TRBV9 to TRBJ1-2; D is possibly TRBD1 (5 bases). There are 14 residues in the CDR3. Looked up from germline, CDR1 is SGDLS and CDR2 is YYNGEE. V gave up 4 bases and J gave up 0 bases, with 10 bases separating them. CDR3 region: CASSSRGANYGYTF. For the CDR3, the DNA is TGTGCCAGCAGCTCACGAGGGGCTAACTATGGCTACACCTTC.

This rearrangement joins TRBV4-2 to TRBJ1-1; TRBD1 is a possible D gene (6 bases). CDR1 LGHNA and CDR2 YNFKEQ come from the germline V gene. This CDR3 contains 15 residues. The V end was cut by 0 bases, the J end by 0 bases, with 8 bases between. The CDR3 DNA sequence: TGTGCCAGCAGCCAAGATGGGGGCATGAACACTGAAGCTTTCTTT. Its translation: CASSQDGGMNTEAFF.

CDR3 in amino acids: CASSTGPNSPLHF. CDR3 nucleotide sequence: TGTGCCAGCAGTACAGGGCCGAATTCACCCCTCCACTTT. The genes are TRBV12-3 or TRBV12-4 and TRBJ1-6; possible D gene TRBD1, 6 bases. The CDR3 consists of 13 residues. The germline V and J ends were trimmed by 5 bases and 7 bases, with 9 bases remaining between them.

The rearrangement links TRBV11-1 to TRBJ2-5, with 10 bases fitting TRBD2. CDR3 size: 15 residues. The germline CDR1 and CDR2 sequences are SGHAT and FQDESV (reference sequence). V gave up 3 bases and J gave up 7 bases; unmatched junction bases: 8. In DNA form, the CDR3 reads TGTGCCAGCAGCTTCTATAGCGGGGGGCGTGGGACCCAGTACTTC. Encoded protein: CASSFYSGGRGTQYF. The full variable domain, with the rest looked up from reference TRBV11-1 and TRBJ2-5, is EAEVAQSPRYKITEKSQAVAFWCDPISGHATLYWYRQILGQGPELLVQFQDESVVDDSQLPKDRFSAERLKGVDSTLKIQPAELGDSAMYLCASSFYSGGRGTQYFGPGTRLLVL.